This TCR beta chain derives from a study of blood T cell repertoires in COVID-19. Study summary: T cells, B-cell-depleted T cells, or PBMCs supplied cDNA or gDNA.

The CDR3 is 13 residues long. Germline values: CDR1 DFQATT, CDR2 SNEGSKA (reference sequence). Between the trimmed V and J ends, which lost 3 bases and 3 bases, there was a span of 9 bases. Only in-frame clones appear in the TCRdb table, and some are missing; sequencing was by immunoSEQ multiplex PCR. The sample lists 150,000 to 200,000 clones; about nine tenths were seen once. The TCR sequence derives from a man aged 45-60 years with acute or convalescent COVID-19. The chain recombines TRBV20-1 with TRBJ2-4; D gene unclear. Material for sequencing was peripheral blood. CDR3 nucleotides: TGCAGTGCTAGTAGAGCCAACAAAAACATTCAGTACTTC. Translating gives CSASRANKNIQYF.